The clone carrying this T cell receptor (beta chain) has only one observation. Clones were read by immunoSEQ multiplex PCR, and TCRdb kept only the in-frame ones, dropping some. The sample records roughly 40,000 clones, roughly 96% being singletons. This sample stems from a study of technical replicates of blood from a few donors. The clonotype originates from a human donor in good health. Sequenced: T cells isolated from PBMCs.

This chain's CDR3 is CASSPTSGRYLEQFF. The DNA of the CDR3 is TGTGCCAGCAGCCCGACTAGCGGGAGGTATTTGGAGCAGTTCTTC. The chain is built from TRBV7-2 and TRBJ2-1, with 13 bases matching TRBD2. In germline, CDR1 is SGHTA, CDR2 FQGNSA. The CDR3 totals 15 residues. The J segment lost 10 bases and the V segment lost 5 bases, leaving 8 bases of the junction unmatched.